This T cell receptor beta chain was identified in a study of regulatory T cells in long-lasting Graves disease. Stated time point: newly diagnosed GD, antithyroid drugs for less than 3 months. Preparation of the TCR library used RNA extracted from PBMCs. The CDR3 spans 15 residues. V was cut by 8 bases and J by 1 base, with 16 bases left in between. Looked up from germline, CDR1 is SNHLY and CDR2 is FYNNEI. Sequencing libraries for TCR beta were prepared with iRepertoire HTBI primers and Arm-PCR of CDR3 regions. TCRdb processed the multiplex PCR reads anew with MiXCR; each CDR3 protein has one entry. The table lists 380,000 or so distinct CDR3 sequences, about 17% of them singletons. The same specimen was also included in a second study, on T cells in Graves' hyperthyroidism and ophthalmopathy. From that paper: Graves' hyperthyroidism is called stable when ophthalmopathy does not progress within 18 months. Uncontrolled infection, other autoimmune disease, pregnancy or lactation excluded patients. With the HTBI primer set, the TCR CDR3 went through a first round of RT-PCR.

The chain recombines TRBV2 with TRBJ2-3; D may match TRBD1 or TRBD2 (7 bases each). The specimen comprised peripheral blood mononuclear cells (PBMCs), sampled at new diagnosis, from a patient treated with antithyroid drugs. The TCR comes from a woman younger than 30 with Graves disease. The CDR3 reads CASSGGGTRTDTQYF. CDR3 nucleotide sequence: TGTGCCAGCTCAGGGGGGGGAACCCGCACAGATACGCAGTATTTT.